These T cell receptor beta chains were read from a single sample in a study of cytomegalovirus exposure and HLA in healthy donors. TCRdb's copy holds only in-frame clones and misses some; the assay was immunoSEQ multiplex PCR. Found here are about 190,000 clones, 80% to 90% of them singletons; the top ten hold 2% to 2.5%. The sequenced sample consisted of PBMCs. The receptor source for this set is a male donor in good health and CMV-seronegative. CDR3s include the opening cysteine and the closing phenylalanine or tryptophan. D genes are given only for firm matches. Expanded clones are given a class, and other clones once, few, many or no size at all.

j_call v_call d_call clone_size cdr3_length cdr3_aa cdr3_nt
TRBJ2-7 TRBV19 . . 14 CASSGEGALDEQYF TGTGCCAGTAGTGGAGAAGGGGCTCTAGACGAGCAGTACTTC
TRBJ2-5 TRBV4-3 . . 14 CASSLLWGDETQYF TGCGCCAGCAGCCTTCTTTGGGGGGATGAGACCCAGTACTTC
TRBJ1-1 TRBV7-8 . . 12 CASSLDLGLAFF TGTGCCAGCAGCTTAGATCTGGGGCTGGCTTTCTTT
TRBJ1-5 TRBV28 TRBD1 . 16 CASSSQGMGSNQPQHF TGTGCCAGCAGTTCACAGGGGATGGGTAGCAATCAGCCCCAGCATTTT
TRBJ2-5 TRBV4-2 . . 16 CASSQELSSGQETQYF TGTGCCAGCAGCCAAGAATTGTCCAGCGGACAAGAGACCCAGTACTTC
TRBJ2-3 TRBV27 . . 14 CASSFRLSADTQYF TGTGCCAGCAGTTTTAGGCTAAGCGCAGATACGCAGTATTTT
TRBJ2-3 TRBV19 . . 14 CASSIDQGLGFQYF TGTGCCAGTAGTATAGATCAAGGACTCGGTTTTCAGTATTTT
TRBJ2-5 TRBV7-9 . . 16 CSSSFDGGFVQETQYF TGTTCCAGCAGCTTCGATGGAGGGTTCGTCCAAGAGACCCAGTACTTC
TRBJ1-2 TRBV11-2 . few 18 CASSLREGQDRPNYGYTF TGTGCCAGCAGCCTAAGAGAGGGGCAGGACAGACCTAACTATGGCTACACCTTC
TRBJ2-5 TRBV6-4 TRBD1 . 14 CASSSNRGQETQYF TGTGCCAGCAGCTCGAACAGGGGCCAAGAGACCCAGTACTTC
TRBJ2-7 TRBV5-6 . few 14 CASSLVQRGNEQYF TGTGCCAGCAGCTTGGTACAAAGGGGCAACGAGCAGTACTTC
TRBJ2-2 TRBV6-1 . . 14 CASLLGLTTGELFF TGTGCCAGCTTGCTAGGACTTACCACCGGGGAGCTGTTTTTT
TRBJ2-7 TRBV7-9 TRBD2 few 14 CASSSGGAPYEQYF TGTGCCAGCAGCTCCGGGGGGGCACCCTACGAGCAGTACTTC
TRBJ2-3 TRBV6-1 . . 16 CASSVTRGPSTDTQYF TGTGCCAGCAGTGTTACCAGGGGACCTAGCACAGATACGCAGTATTTT
TRBJ2-7 TRBV2 . . 14 CASRLQTGAYEQYF TGTGCCAGCAGACTACAGACAGGTGCCTACGAGCAGTACTTC
TRBJ2-3 TRBV28 TRBD2 . 17 CASNPWGLAGAADTQYF TGTGCCAGCAACCCCTGGGGGCTAGCGGGGGCGGCAGATACGCAGTATTTT
TRBJ1-1 TRBV27 . . 16 CASLPGRRFTGEKAFF TGTGCCAGCCTCCCCGGGCGGCGGTTTACCGGGGAAAAAGCTTTCTTT
TRBJ2-5 TRBV7-2 . . 15 CASSLKGTGLKTQYF TGTGCCAGCAGCTTAAAGGGAACAGGGCTAAAGACCCAGTACTTC
TRBJ2-1 TRBV15 TRBD2 once 16 CATSPTLTGTSGEQFF TGTGCCACCAGTCCGACCCTGACCGGGACTAGCGGTGAGCAGTTCTTC
TRBJ2-1 TRBV9 TRBD1 . 14 CASSTGGMGNEQFF TGTGCCAGCAGTACAGGGGGCATGGGGAATGAGCAGTTCTTC
TRBJ2-1 TRBV6-6 TRBD2 . 15 CASSFLAGGDNEQFF TGTGCCAGCAGTTTTCTAGCGGGGGGGGACAATGAGCAGTTCTTC
TRBJ2-1 TRBV5-4 TRBD1 . 18 CASSSKLSTGGVYNEQFF TGTGCCAGCAGCTCCAAACTCTCGACAGGGGGCGTCTACAATGAGCAGTTCTTC
TRBJ2-7 TRBV2 . once 13 CASSEVRGHEQYF TGTGCCAGCAGTGAGGTCAGGGGCCACGAGCAGTACTTC
TRBJ1-5 TRBV19 TRBD1 . 16 CASSTQSFRGYQPQHF TGTGCCAGTAGTACCCAGTCGTTCAGGGGGTACCAGCCCCAGCATTTT
TRBJ2-5 TRBV27 TRBD1 . 14 CASRDRGRVETQYF TGTGCCAGCAGGGACAGGGGGCGCGTTGAGACCCAGTACTTC
TRBJ1-2 TRBV7-2 TRBD1 . 14 CASSLTGEVYGYTF TGTGCCAGCAGCTTAACAGGGGAGGTCTATGGCTACACCTTC
TRBJ2-5 TRBV6-4 . . 16 CASSDSTMLYQETQYF TGTGCCAGCAGTGACTCGACTATGCTGTACCAAGAGACCCAGTACTTC
TRBJ1-3 TRBV28 . . 15 CASSSPGGSGNTIYF TGTGCCAGCAGTTCCCCCGGAGGGTCTGGAAACACCATATATTTT
TRBJ1-4 TRBV29-1 TRBD1 . 14 CSVGGTGMGEKLFF TGCAGCGTCGGGGGGACAGGGATGGGTGAAAAACTGTTTTTT
TRBJ2-1 TRBV4-1 TRBD2 . 17 CASSQLPPLAGRNEQFF TGCGCCAGCAGCCAATTACCCCCACTAGCGGGTCGCAATGAGCAGTTCTTC
TRBJ1-2 TRBV28 . . 14 CASSLGGAGYGYTF TGTGCCAGCAGTTTAGGGGGGGCTGGCTATGGCTACACCTTC
TRBJ1-2 TRBV7-9 . . 16 CASSLAGTPLNYGYTF TGTGCCAGCAGCTTAGCAGGGACACCCCTTAACTATGGCTACACCTTC
TRBJ2-1 TRBV10-3 . . 13 CAISETQGNEQFF TGTGCCATCAGTGAGACTCAGGGGAATGAGCAGTTCTTC
TRBJ2-1 TRBV15 TRBD2 . 13 CATSREGGRVQFF TGTGCCACCAGCAGAGAAGGAGGGAGGGTGCAGTTCTTC
TRBJ2-7 TRBV2 . . 15 CASSADSQQIYEQYF TGTGCCAGCAGTGCTGACTCTCAGCAAATCTACGAGCAGTACTTC
TRBJ2-1 TRBV19 TRBD2 . 15 CASTPPSGGHNEQFF TGTGCCAGTACCCCCCCTAGCGGGGGCCACAATGAGCAGTTCTTC
TRBJ1-2 TRBV10-3 TRBD1 few 18 CAISEDKTGQGADYGYPF TGTGCCATCAGTGAGGATAAAACGGGACAGGGGGCAGACTATGGCTACCCCTTC